A single sample is the source of the 17 T cell receptor beta chains below, sequenced in a study of T cells in Graves' hyperthyroidism and ophthalmopathy. There were TCR beta CDR3 regions amplified from RNA transcripts. HTBI primers were used for first-round RT-PCR of the TCR CDR3. Using its own MiXCR run on the multiplex PCR reads, TCRdb lists one record per CDR3 protein. The data show a few hundred thousand distinct CDR3 sequences, 15% to 20% seen once. The sequenced material came from blood. The receptors here all came from a woman aged 55-75 years with Graves' ophthalmopathy.

This clonotype occurred many times. The rearrangement links TRBV2 to TRBJ2-1; perhaps TRBD2 as D (6 bases). The CDR3 length is 13 residues. Trimming removed 7 bases from V and 9 bases from J, with 16 bases in between. Per germline, CDR1 SNHLY and CDR2 FYNNEI. The CDR3 is CASKSGRQGEQFF. The CDR3 DNA sequence: TGTGCCAGCAAGAGCGGGCGCCAGGGTGAGCAGTTCTTC.

This clonotype was seen many times. The chain has TRBV29-1 and TRBJ2-1; possibly TRBD2 for D (6 bases). The CDR3 length is 12 residues. The V end lost 7 bases, the J end lost 0 bases, and 7 bases lay between the germline ends. Germline V gene sequence: CDR1 SQVTM, CDR2 ANQGSEA. The CDR3 bases are TGCAGCGGCGGGACCTCCTACAATGAGCAGTTCTTC. It specifies CSGGTSYNEQFF.

At least ten counts were recorded for this clonotype. This chain joins TRBV6-1 and TRBJ1-5; no clear D gene. V lost 2 bases, J lost 8 bases, and 13 bases lay in between. CDR1 is MNHNS and CDR2 is SASEGT in the germline V gene. The CDR3 covers 14 residues. As DNA, the CDR3 is TGTGCCAGCAGTGAAATGCAGCGGTCGGAGCCCCAGCATTTT. This codes for CASSEMQRSEPQHF.

This clonotype was seen a few times. V is TRBV6-6 and J is TRBJ2-7; 9 bases map to TRBD1. There are 15 residues in the CDR3. CDR1 and CDR2 (germline): MNHNY, SVGAGI (reference sequence). The J segment lost 7 bases and the V segment lost 2 bases, leaving 9 bases of the junction unmatched. This chain's CDR3 is CASSYPGTGMWEQYF. CDR3 nucleotides: TGTGCCAGCAGTTACCCGGGGACAGGGATGTGGGAGCAGTACTTC.

This clonotype has ten or more counts. The J gene is TRBJ2-7, the V gene TRBV2, with TRBD1 matching 12 bases. The CDR3 length is 19 residues. The V and J ends lost 2 bases and 3 bases, in that order; junction bases with no gene match: 14. Germline V gives CDR1 SNHLY, CDR2 FYNNEI. CDR3: CASSELGTGGYLDRYEQYF. The CDR3 DNA sequence: TGTGCCAGCAGTGAACTTGGGACAGGGGGCTATCTAGACCGCTACGAGCAGTACTTC.

This clonotype came up a few times. V is TRBV4-3 and J is TRBJ2-1; D not certain. The CDR3 length is 14 residues. Germline V lookup: CDR1 LGHNA, CDR2 YSLEER. Trimming took off 5 bases at V and 14 bases at J, with 22 bases between the two ends. CDR3 nucleotides: TGCGCCAGCAGCGAGAGTCAGAAGTCAGTCGTGGAGTTCTTC. Residues: CASSESQKSVVEFF.

This clonotype was observed at least ten times. The V and J genes are TRBV12-3 or TRBV12-4 and TRBJ2-3, with TRBD2 matching 8 bases. This CDR3 contains 15 residues. V was pared by 5 bases and J by 6 bases, with 10 bases of the junction left unmatched. CDR3 sequence (DNA): TGTGCCAGCAGTCGTTATAGCGGGGCGGGGGATACGCAGTATTTT. It encodes CASSRYSGAGDTQYF.

In its sample, this clonotype was seen a few times. V usage is TRBV27 and J usage is TRBJ2-7; 7 bases line up with TRBD1. The CDR3 contains 15 residues. Germline V CDR1 and CDR2: MNHEY, SMNVEV (reference sequence). J gave up 3 bases and V 6 bases, and 11 bases lay outside the gene matches. In DNA, the CDR3 is TGTGCCAGCAGGACATCAACAGGGGTAATCTACGAGCAGTACTTC. As protein: CASRTSTGVIYEQYF.

This chain uses TRBV30 with TRBJ2-3; unclear D gene. V lost 0 bases and J lost 6, with 7 bases in between. The CDR3 is 12 residues long. Germline V gene data show CDR1 as GTSNPN and CDR2 as SVGIG (reference sequence). CDR3 bases: TGTGCCTGGAGTGTTAACCTGGATACGCAGTATTTT. Translation: CAWSVNLDTQYF.

A few counts support this clonotype. This chain connects TRBV9 to TRBJ1-6; TRBD1 might be the D (5 bases). Trimming removed 4 bases at V and 3 bases at J, with 17 bases between. There are 17 residues in the CDR3. Germline assignment: CDR1 SGDLS and CDR2 YYNGEE. The CDR3 region is CASSSDRDSSYNSPLHF. The CDR3 DNA is TGTGCCAGCAGCTCCGACCGGGACTCGAGCTATAATTCACCCCTCCACTTT.

This clonotype was found many times. In DNA, the CDR3 is TGTGCCAGCAGTTCCTCCCCGTACCGGGGGGGCCGCGATGAGCAGTTCTTC. It specifies CASSSSPYRGGRDEQFF. The chain uses TRBV27 and TRBJ2-1; 8 bases line up with TRBD2. V lost 4 bases, J lost 8 bases, and 16 bases stayed unmatched. The CDR3 covers 17 residues. Germline lookup yields CDR1 MNHEY and CDR2 SMNVEV (reference sequence).

The sample holds a few counts of this clonotype. The chain recombines TRBV20-1 with TRBJ2-1, with 7 bases fitting TRBD2. Germline V gene sequence: CDR1 DFQATT, CDR2 SNEGSKA (reference sequence). V lost 3 bases and J lost 6; bases outside the gene matches: 5. The CDR3 is 13 residues long. The CDR3 here is CSARGGGSNEQFF. In DNA form, the CDR3 reads TGCAGTGCTAGGGGCGGGGGATCCAATGAGCAGTTCTTC.

This clonotype was picked up a small number of times. The genes are TRBV19 and TRBJ1-2, with 7 nucleotides matching TRBD1. The CDR3 totals 13 residues. V lost 7 bases, J lost 6 bases, and 8 bases stayed unmatched. Looked up from germline, CDR1 is LNHDA and CDR2 is SQIVND (reference sequence). CDR3 sequence: CASNPRQGDGYTF. CDR3 DNA: TGTGCCAGTAACCCTCGGCAGGGGGATGGCTACACCTTC.

The rearrangement uses TRBV20-1 and TRBJ1-2; D is unclear. From germline, CDR1 is DFQATT and CDR2 SNEGSKA (reference sequence). The CDR3 length is 12 residues. V was pared by 3 bases and J by 8 bases, with 13 bases between. The DNA of the CDR3 is TGCAGTGCTAGTCCGGGTTCACGAGGCTACACCTTC. Amino acid sequence: CSASPGSRGYTF.

This clonotype occurred many times. The chain carries TRBV6-2 or TRBV6-3 and TRBJ2-7; 7 bases align to TRBD1. Germline V CDR1 and CDR2: MNHEY, SVGEGT. The CDR3 runs to 16 residues. The trim removed 6 bases at V and 2 bases at J, leaving 13 bases unmatched. CDR3 DNA sequence: TGTGCCAGCAGCCCATCGCGGACAGGACCTCCCTACGAGCAGTACTTC. Amino acids: CASSPSRTGPPYEQYF.

Many counts were recorded for this clonotype. The chain carries TRBV13 and TRBJ2-7; D gene uncertain. The CDR3 runs to 14 residues. V dropped 0 bases and J dropped 5 bases, with 11 bases sitting between them. Per germline, CDR1 PRHDT and CDR2 FYEKMQ (reference sequence). This CDR3 is CASSLGLARHEQYF. The CDR3 DNA reads TGTGCCAGCAGCTTAGGCTTAGCACGCCACGAGCAGTACTTC.

A few counts support this clonotype. The chain uses TRBV18 and TRBJ2-5; 12 nucleotides agree with TRBD2. The V gene's germline CDR1 is KGHSH and CDR2 LQKENI. With 2 bases clipped from V and 1 base from J, the junction kept 5 bases outside the gene matches. The CDR3 is 17 amino acids. CDR3 in amino acids: CASSPGLAGIPQETQYF. CDR3 DNA sequence: TGTGCCAGCTCACCAGGACTAGCGGGAATACCCCAAGAGACCCAGTACTTC.